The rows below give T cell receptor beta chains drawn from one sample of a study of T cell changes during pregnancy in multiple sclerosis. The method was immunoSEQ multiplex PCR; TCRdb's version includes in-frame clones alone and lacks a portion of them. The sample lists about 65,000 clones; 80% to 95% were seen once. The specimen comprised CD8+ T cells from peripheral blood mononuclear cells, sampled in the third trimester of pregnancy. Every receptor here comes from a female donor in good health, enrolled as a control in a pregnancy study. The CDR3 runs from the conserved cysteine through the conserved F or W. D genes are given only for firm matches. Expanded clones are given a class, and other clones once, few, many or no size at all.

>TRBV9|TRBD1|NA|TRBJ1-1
TGTGCCAGCAGCGTAGACAGGGGGACTGAAGCTTTCTTT
CASSVDRGTEAFF
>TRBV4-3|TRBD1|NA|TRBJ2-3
TGCGCCAGCAGCCATGGCAGGGGGATAGATACGCAGTATTTT
CASSHGRGIDTQYF
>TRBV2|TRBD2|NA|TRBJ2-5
TGTGCCAGCAGTGAAAGGCTAGCGGGGGGGCGAGAGACCCAGTACTTC
CASSERLAGGRETQYF
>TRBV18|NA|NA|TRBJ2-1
TGTGCCAGCTCACCACCCCAGGGAGGCGACAATGAGCAGTTCTTC
CASSPPQGGDNEQFF
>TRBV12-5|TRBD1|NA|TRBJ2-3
TGTGCTAGTGGTCCGACAGGGTACAACACAGATACGCAGTATTTT
CASGPTGYNTDTQYF
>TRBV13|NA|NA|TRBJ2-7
TGTGCCAGCAGCTCCGGCGGGATCGGGACCTACGAGCAGTACTTC
CASSSGGIGTYEQYF
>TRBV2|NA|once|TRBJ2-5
TGTGCCAGCAGAGTGGGGACGGGGGACCCAGGGACCCAGTACTTC
CASRVGTGDPGTQYF
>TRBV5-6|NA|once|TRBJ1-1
TGTGCCAGCAGCTTGGCCCGGGACATTTGGGCTGAAGCTTTCTTT
CASSLARDIWAEAFF
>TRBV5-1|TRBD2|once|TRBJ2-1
TGCGCCAGCGACACTAGCGGGGGTGACAATGAGCAGTTCTTC
CASDTSGGDNEQFF
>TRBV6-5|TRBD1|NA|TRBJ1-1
TGTGCCAGCAGCCGGACAGGGGGAGGAACTGAAGCTTTCTTT
CASSRTGGGTEAFF
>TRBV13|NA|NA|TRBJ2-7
TGTGCCAGCAGCGATAGTAGTGAGCAGTACTTC
CASSDSSEQYF
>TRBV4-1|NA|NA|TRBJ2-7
TGCGCCAGCAGCCCCTGGCCGGAGACACCCCTGACGGGGTACGAGCAGTACTTC
CASSPWPETPLTGYEQYF
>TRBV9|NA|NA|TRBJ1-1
TGTGCCAGCAGCGTATCGTGGGGCGCGACTGAAGCTTTCTTT
CASSVSWGATEAFF
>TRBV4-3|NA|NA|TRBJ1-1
TGCGCCAGCAGCCAAGAGCGGACTATAGGCGAAGCTTTCTTT
CASSQERTIGEAFF
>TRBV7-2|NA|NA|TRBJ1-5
TGTGCCAGCAGCTTAGATTCTCCAGGCCAGCCCCAGCATTTT
CASSLDSPGQPQHF
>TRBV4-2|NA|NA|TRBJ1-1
TGTGCCAGCAGCCAACCCAGAGGTGAGAGAACAGAAGCTTTCTTT
CASSQPRGERTEAFF
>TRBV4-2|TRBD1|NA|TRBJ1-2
TGTGCCAGCGGGGAAACAGGGGGTTATGGCTACACCTTC
CASGETGGYGYTF
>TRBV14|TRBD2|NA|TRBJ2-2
TGTGCCAGCAGCCAAGTCGTACTAGCGGGAGGGCGAGGGGAGCTGTTTTTT
CASSQVVLAGGRGELFF